This T cell receptor (beta chain) was recorded in a study of identical twins. Findings of the study overall: Cross-sectional statistical analysis, not tracking of the same donors, underpinned the conclusions.

To note about this clonotype: What it binds is not known.

Germline-derived CDR1 and CDR2 are SGHAT and FQNNGV. The CDR3 is 15 residues long. V gave up 3 bases and J gave up 4 bases, with 13 bases separating them. A universal primer site was created by template switching, with the cDNA bearing unique molecular identifiers. One entry per CDR3 protein, called by TCRdb with MiXCR from the 5' RACE reads. The sample holds 690,000 or so distinct CDR3 sequences; 8.6% are singletons and the top ten take 0.75% to 1%. The data were also submitted as part of a second study, on yellow fever vaccine responses in identical twins. That work adds: Twins' vaccine T cell responses reportedly seemed partly convergent and partly personalized.

The sequenced sample consisted of PBMCs. The sequence was obtained from a woman younger than 35 in good health. The chain combines TRBV11-2 with TRBJ2-1; possibly TRBD2 for D (5 bases). The CDR3 DNA reads TGTGCCAGCAGCTTTGACGGGAACGGATACAATGAGCAGTTCTTC. Residues: CASSFDGNGYNEQFF.